This T cell receptor (beta chain) originates from a study of blood T cell repertoires in COVID-19. Looking at the study overall: COVID-19 samples collected from the United States, Italy and Spain covered acute and convalescent phases. PBMCs, B-cell-depleted T cells, or T cells were the source of the cDNA or gDNA that made up the material.

Patients in Seattle were enrolled during active infection, then followed longitudinally. Per germline, CDR1 SGHRS and CDR2 YFSETQ. This CDR3 contains 14 residues. Trimming at V came to 1 base and at J to 6 bases, leaving 3 bases not matched to a gene. In the authors' methods: For nucleated cells, counts were estimated from reference gene primer amplification. TCRdb's copy holds only in-frame clones and misses some; the assay was immunoSEQ multiplex PCR. V, J and clone size are those of that table, while D and trimming were read from the DNA. The table records around 180,000 clones, under 85% of them present only once.

Source material: peripheral blood. The clonotype was recovered from a man aged 80 or over with COVID-19, enrolled during active disease. The genes are TRBV5-1 and TRBJ1-4, with TRBD1 matching 7 bases. The CDR3 bases are TGCGCCAGCAGCTTGCAAGGGGGCTATGAAAAACTGTTTTTT. It encodes CASSLQGGYEKLFF. Full variable domain (remainder filled in from reference TRBV5-1 and TRBJ1-4): KAGVTQTPRYLIKTRGQQVTLSCSPISGHRSVSWYQQTPGQGLQFLFEYFSETQRNKGNFPGRFSGRQFSNSRSEMNVSTLELGDSALYLCASSLQGGYEKLFFGSGTQLSVL.